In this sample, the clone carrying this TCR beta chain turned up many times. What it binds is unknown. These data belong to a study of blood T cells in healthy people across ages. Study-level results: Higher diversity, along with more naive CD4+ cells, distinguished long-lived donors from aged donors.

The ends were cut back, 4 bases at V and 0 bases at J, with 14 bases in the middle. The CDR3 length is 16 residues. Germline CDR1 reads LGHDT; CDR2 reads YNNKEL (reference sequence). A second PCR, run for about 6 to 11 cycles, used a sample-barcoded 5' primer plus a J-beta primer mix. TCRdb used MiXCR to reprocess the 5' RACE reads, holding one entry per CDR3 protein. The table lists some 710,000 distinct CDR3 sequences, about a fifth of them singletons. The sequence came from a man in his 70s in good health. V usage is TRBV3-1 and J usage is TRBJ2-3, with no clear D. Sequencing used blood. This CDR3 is CASSPSPYPSTDTQYF. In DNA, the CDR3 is TGTGCCAGCAGCCCATCCCCTTACCCGAGCACAGATACGCAGTATTTT.